One and the same sample provided the 25 T cell receptor beta chains below, sequenced in a study of tumor-infiltrating lymphocytes in localized non-small cell lung cancer. Clones were sequenced by immunoSEQ multiplex PCR, and TCRdb holds only the in-frame ones, with some missing. This sample has some 6,000 clones, with more than 65% found just once. Material: lung tumor tissue. Every receptor here comes from a human donor with non-small cell lung cancer.

Here the CDR3 DNA reads TGTGCCAGTAGTATTCTCGGGAGGGCTAAGGAGCAGTACTTC. It yields the protein CASSILGRAKEQYF. The chain combines TRBV19 with TRBJ2-7; 8 nucleotides agree with TRBD2. This CDR3 comprises 14 residues. CDR1 is LNHDA and CDR2 is SQIVND in the germline V gene (reference sequence). The ends lost 3 bases at V and 7 bases at J; junction bases unmatched: 8.

This chain uses TRBV9 with TRBJ2-7, with D perhaps matching TRBD2 (5 bases). CDR1 SGDLS and CDR2 YYNGEE come from the germline V gene. The ends were cut back, 0 bases at V and 5 bases at J, with 12 bases in the middle. CDR3 size: 14 residues. The CDR3 bases are TGTGCCAGCAGCGTAGGGCCCCGGGATAACGAGCAGTACTTC. It encodes CASSVGPRDNEQYF.

This clone was recorded a few times. The J gene is TRBJ2-7, the V gene TRBV4-1, with TRBD2 matching over 12 bases. The germline V gene has CDR1 MGHRA and CDR2 YSYEKL. The CDR3 sequence is 13 residues long. The J segment lost 6 bases and the V segment lost 8 bases, leaving 5 bases of the junction unmatched. The DNA for the CDR3 is TGCGCCAGCTCCTTGACTAGCGGGAGCGAGCAGTACTTC. Its protein product is CASSLTSGSEQYF.

Comments on this clone: One end of the junction varies from germline; a read error may be responsible. The CDR3 reads CASSLAGARKFHTF. Written as DNA, the CDR3 is TGTGCCAGCAGCCTAGCAGGGGCGAGGAAATTCCACACCTTC. This chain joins TRBV7-9 and TRBJ1-2; D is possibly TRBD1 (6 bases). CDR1 and CDR2 (germline): SEHNR, FQNEAQ (reference sequence). This CDR3 contains 14 residues. Variable domain in full (rest from reference TRBV7-9 and TRBJ1-2): DTGVSQNPRHKITKRGQNVTFRCDPISEHNRLYWYRQTLGQGPEFLTYFQNEAQLEKSRLLSDRFSAERPKGSFSTLEIQRTEQGDSAMYLCASSLAGARKFHTFGSGTRLTVV.

This clone was found once. This chain joins TRBV19 and TRBJ1-2, with D possibly TRBD1 on 5 matching bases. Germline-derived CDR1 and CDR2 are LNHDA and SQIVND (reference sequence). Trimming took 5 bases from V and 4 from J, leaving 14 bases between them. The CDR3 runs to 14 residues. As DNA, the CDR3 is TGTGCCAGTAGTTTCGGGGGACTCATCTATGGCTACACCTTC. Translation gives CASSFGGLIYGYTF.

The chain recombines TRBV7-2 with TRBJ2-5; 12 bases fit TRBD2. This CDR3 is built from 15 residues. V lost 2 bases to trimming and J lost 4 bases; unmatched junction nucleotides: 2. From germline, CDR1 is SGHTA and CDR2 FQGNSA. CDR3 nucleotides: TGTGCCAGCAGCTTACCTAGCGGGGGGGGAGAGACCCAGTACTTC. Protein: CASSLPSGGGETQYF.

This chain uses TRBV25-1 with TRBJ2-5; perhaps TRBD2 as D (6 bases). The CDR3 extends over 14 amino acids. V lost 6 bases and J lost 2, with 13 bases in between. Germline CDR1 MGHDK, CDR2 SYGVNS. This CDR3 is CASRGAGPQETQYF. The CDR3 coding sequence is TGTGCCAGCAGGGGAGCGGGCCCACAAGAGACCCAGTACTTC.

The chain joins TRBV7-9 to TRBJ1-2; D unresolved. This CDR3 has 10 amino acids. V was clipped by 10 bases and J by 7 bases, with 10 bases between them. Per the germline V gene, CDR1 is SEHNR and CDR2 is FQNEAQ (reference sequence). Here the CDR3 reads CATWAFGYTF. The CDR3 DNA is TGTGCCACCTGGGCCTTTGGCTACACCTTC. The full variable domain, in which reference TRBV7-9 and TRBJ1-2 provide the parts outside the CDR3, is DTGVSQNPRHKITKRGQNVTFRCDPISEHNRLYWYRQTLGQGPEFLTYFQNEAQLEKSRLLSDRFSAERPKGSFSTLEIQRTEQGDSAMYLCATWAFGYTFGSGTRLTVV.

The chain has TRBV27 and TRBJ2-7; TRBD2 might be the D (6 bases). The V end was cut by 4 bases, the J end by 4 bases, with 14 bases between. The CDR3 totals 14 residues. Germline lookup yields CDR1 MNHEY and CDR2 SMNVEV (reference sequence). DNA of the CDR3: TGTGCCAGCAGTTCCCCTTTGGGGGGATACGAGCAGTACTTC. Amino acids: CASSSPLGGYEQYF.

The genes are TRBV4-2 and TRBJ2-7; 9 bases map to TRBD1. Trimming took 1 base from V and 5 from J; bases not matched to a gene: 9. The CDR3 covers 16 residues. Looked up from germline, CDR1 is LGHNA and CDR2 is YNFKEQ. Here the CDR3 DNA reads TGTGCCAGCAGCCAAGGGGGTGGGGACAGGGCTAACGAGCAGTACTTC. Protein: CASSQGGGDRANEQYF.

This chain connects TRBV7-2 to TRBJ2-2; 7 bases align to TRBD1. CDR3 length: 16 amino acids. Germline V gene sequence: CDR1 SGHTA, CDR2 FQGNSA. V gave up 4 bases and J gave up 4 bases; unmatched junction bases: 9. CDR3 sequence (DNA): TGTGCCAGCAGCTCCCTCCCCAGGGGGAGCACCGGGGAGCTGTTTTTT. Translated: CASSSLPRGSTGELFF. Full variable domain (outside the CDR3, taken from reference TRBV7-2 and TRBJ2-2): GAGVSQSPSNKVTEKGKDVELRCDPISGHTALYWYRQSLGQGLEFLIYFQGNSAPDKSGLPSDRFSAERTGGSVSTLTIQRTQQEDSAVYLCASSSLPRGSTGELFFGEGSRLTVL.

This clone has only a few counts. The gene calls are TRBV10-3 and TRBJ1-6; TRBD1 might be the D (5 bases). Germline lookup yields CDR1 ENHRY and CDR2 SYGVKD. The CDR3 has 13 residues. V lost 8 bases and J lost 7, with 12 bases in between. The CDR3 region has the DNA TGTGCCATCGGGGCAGGGAAAAATTCACCCCTCCACTTT. It yields the protein CAIGAGKNSPLHF.

This chain connects TRBV9 to TRBJ2-3; 9 bases align to TRBD1. CDR1 and CDR2 from the germline V gene are SGDLS and YYNGEE. V lost 4 bases and J lost 3; bases outside the gene matches: 9. CDR3 size: 16 residues. Written as DNA, the CDR3 is TGTGCCAGCAGCCAACAAACAGGGGGCGGAACAGATACGCAGTATTTT. Residues: CASSQQTGGGTDTQYF.

The chain uses TRBV7-9 and TRBJ2-2; 7 bases map to TRBD1. This CDR3 has 13 residues. CDR1 is SEHNR and CDR2 is FQNEAQ in the germline V gene (reference sequence). Trimming removed 6 bases from V and 5 bases from J; junction bases left unmatched: 3. CDR3 nucleotides: TGTGCCAGCAGGACAGGGCGAACCGGGGAGCTGTTTTTT. It specifies CASRTGRTGELFF.

This clone is medium-sized in the sample. This sequence joins TRBV11-2 and TRBJ2-5; D might be TRBD2 (7 bases). CDR3 length: 16 amino acids. Trimming took off 8 bases at V and 0 bases at J, with 19 bases between the two ends. Germline V gene sequence: CDR1 SGHAT, CDR2 FQNNGV. The CDR3: CASSTPGAGDQETQYF. The CDR3 coding sequence is TGTGCCAGCTCCACCCCAGGGGCGGGGGACCAAGAGACCCAGTACTTC.

The chain combines TRBV7-9 with TRBJ2-5; TRBD2 matches 7 bases. With V trimmed by 5 bases and J by 2 bases, 8 bases remained unmatched. CDR1 is SEHNR and CDR2 is FQNEAQ in the germline V gene (reference sequence). The CDR3 runs 15 residues. The CDR3 spells CASSRGGDGQETQYF. In DNA, the CDR3 is TGTGCCAGCAGCCGCGGGGGAGACGGGCAAGAGACCCAGTACTTC.

This clone appeared a single time. The CDR3 coding sequence is TGTGCCAGCAGTGATGGGGGCTGGGGGCAGCCCCAGCATTTT. Translation gives CASSDGGWGQPQHF. The J gene is TRBJ1-5, the V gene TRBV6-1, with a weak D call TRBD1 (6 bases). The germline V gene encodes CDR1 MNHNS and CDR2 SASEGT. The CDR3 totals 14 residues. V gave up 3 bases and J gave up 7 bases, with 13 bases separating them.

This clone has a handful of counts. The V and J genes are TRBV18 and TRBJ2-3; tentatively, D is TRBD2 (6 bases). CDR3 length: 15 residues. Trimming took off 4 bases at V and 0 bases at J, with 11 bases between the two ends. CDR1 is KGHSH, CDR2 LQKENI, per germline. The CDR3 spells CASSRLRGSTDTQYF. The CDR3 DNA follows: TGTGCCAGCTCACGCCTGCGGGGTAGCACAGATACGCAGTATTTT.

The chain recombines TRBV28 with TRBJ1-2, with D tentatively TRBD1 (5 bases). The CDR3 runs to 15 residues. CDR1 is MDHEN, CDR2 SYDVKM, per germline. Trimming took 1 base from V and 0 from J, leaving 9 bases between them. CDR3 protein: CASSLLHRTNYGYTF. The CDR3 nucleotides are TGTGCCAGCAGTTTATTGCACAGGACTAACTATGGCTACACCTTC.

This clone occurred a few times. The J gene is TRBJ2-7, the V gene TRBV7-6; no clear D. Looked up from germline, CDR1 is SGHVS and CDR2 is FNYEAQ. The ends were cut back, 1 base at V and 0 bases at J, with 10 bases in the middle. The CDR3 runs to 15 residues. The CDR3 loop is CASSLDARPSYEQYF. The DNA for the CDR3 is TGTGCCAGCAGCTTAGATGCTCGACCCTCCTACGAGCAGTACTTC.

This clone was detected a few times. The chain is built from TRBV28 and TRBJ1-1; D gene ambiguous. This CDR3 has 14 residues. Germline loops: CDR1 MDHEN, CDR2 SYDVKM. Trimming cost V 1 base and J 5 bases, with 11 bases left between them. CDR3 sequence: CASSLLHSRTEAFF. Here the CDR3 DNA reads TGTGCCAGCAGTTTATTACACAGTAGGACTGAAGCTTTCTTT.

The chain couples TRBV29-1 to TRBJ2-5, with TRBD2 matching over 11 bases. This CDR3 is 13 amino acids long. CDR1 SQVTM and CDR2 ANQGSEA come from the germline V gene. Trimming removed 7 bases from V and 4 bases from J; junction bases left unmatched: 5. This CDR3 is CSGHSGGGETQYF. The CDR3 DNA reads as TGCAGCGGACATAGCGGGGGGGGAGAGACCCAGTACTTC.

This clone was seen only once. The genes are TRBV28 and TRBJ2-7, with 16 bases lining up with TRBD2. The junction had 8 bases not matched to a gene; V was cut back by 5 bases and J by 7 bases. CDR1 and CDR2 from the germline V gene are MDHEN and SYDVKM. The CDR3 contains 16 residues. The CDR3 sequence: CASSKGLAGGGREQYF. In DNA, the CDR3 is TGTGCCAGCAGTAAGGGACTAGCGGGGGGGGGTCGGGAGCAGTACTTC.

J is TRBJ2-1 and V is TRBV11-2; 8 positions match TRBD2. J was trimmed by 1 base and V by 6 bases; bases with no gene match: 5. The germline gives CDR1 SGHAT, CDR2 FQNNGV. This CDR3 comprises 15 residues. The CDR3, as DNA: TGTGCCAGCAGTGCCAGCGGGAGTTCCTACAATGAGCAGTTCTTC. It translates to CASSASGSSYNEQFF.

J is TRBJ2-7 and V is TRBV4-2; D is undetermined. The CDR3 consists of 15 residues. V lost 0 bases and J lost 0, with 9 bases in between. Germline assignment: CDR1 LGHNA and CDR2 YNFKEQ. The CDR3 here is CASSQEASLSYEQYF. The CDR3 DNA is TGTGCCAGCAGCCAAGAGGCCAGCCTCTCCTACGAGCAGTACTTC.